A selection of T cell receptor beta chains follows, all from one sample in a study of identical twins. TCRdb recomputed calls from the 5' RACE reads with MiXCR, one row per CDR3 protein. The table records under 300,000 distinct CDR3 sequences, around 8.8% of them present only once. The same data also went into a second study, on yellow fever vaccine responses in identical twins.

Sample: CD8+ T cells sorted from blood. These receptors originate from a woman between 18 and 30 years old in good health. Each CDR3 is given with its conserved first and last residue. Each record gives: V gene, D gene, clone size, J gene, CDR3 DNA, CDR3 protein. A D gene is named only where the DNA matches it firmly. For some rows the clone size is stated as once, few or many, or as a class when expanded; others skip it.

v_gene: TRBV27
d_gene: -
abundance: few
j_gene: TRBJ2-3
CDR3nt: TGTGCCAGCAGTCTTCCTTATGGTCCGCAGTATTTT
CDR3aa: CASSLPYGPQYF

v_gene: TRBV12-3/TRBV12-4
d_gene: TRBD2
abundance: -
j_gene: TRBJ2-2
CDR3nt: TGTGCCAGCAGTCGTACCGGGACTAGCGGGGTTTCGGGCACCGGGGAGCTGTTTTTT
CDR3aa: CASSRTGTSGVSGTGELFF

v_gene: TRBV12-3/TRBV12-4
d_gene: TRBD2
abundance: few
j_gene: TRBJ2-1
CDR3nt: TGTGCCAGCAGTTCCCTTGTCGGGGGGGCTGACAATGAGCAGTTCTTC
CDR3aa: CASSSLVGGADNEQFF

v_gene: TRBV3-1
d_gene: -
abundance: few
j_gene: TRBJ2-1
CDR3nt: TGTGCCAGCAGCCAAGTTGGGTCGGCCCCATACAATGAGCAGTTCTTC
CDR3aa: CASSQVGSAPYNEQFF

v_gene: TRBV5-6
d_gene: -
abundance: many
j_gene: TRBJ2-3
CDR3nt: TGTGCCAGCAGCTTGGTCGCCACAGATACGCAGTATTTT
CDR3aa: CASSLVATDTQYF

v_gene: TRBV12-3/TRBV12-4
d_gene: -
abundance: many
j_gene: TRBJ2-7
CDR3nt: TGTGCCAGCAGTTCATCCGGGACGAGAAGAACCTACGAGCAGTACTTC
CDR3aa: CASSSSGTRRTYEQYF

v_gene: TRBV20-1
d_gene: TRBD2
abundance: few
j_gene: TRBJ2-7
CDR3nt: TGCAGTGCTAGAACCCTTCAACTAGCGGACTCCTACGAGCAGTACTTC
CDR3aa: CSARTLQLADSYEQYF

v_gene: TRBV29-1
d_gene: -
abundance: many
j_gene: TRBJ2-5
CDR3nt: TGCAGCGTTGAAGATCAGTCCTCTTGGGGGGCCCAAGAGACCCAGTACTTC
CDR3aa: CSVEDQSSWGAQETQYF

v_gene: TRBV6-1
d_gene: TRBD2
abundance: -
j_gene: TRBJ2-3
CDR3nt: TGTGCCAGCAGTGAAGAACTAGCGGCCACAGATACGCAGTATTTT
CDR3aa: CASSEELAATDTQYF

v_gene: TRBV10-3
d_gene: -
abundance: few
j_gene: TRBJ2-1
CDR3nt: TGTGCCATTCCGGGCCAAAAAGGGGATGAGCAGTTCTTC
CDR3aa: CAIPGQKGDEQFF

v_gene: TRBV5-1
d_gene: -
abundance: many
j_gene: TRBJ1-2
CDR3nt: TGCGCCAGCAGCTTGGAACTTCCGGTGGGCTACACCTTC
CDR3aa: CASSLELPVGYTF

v_gene: TRBV6-5
d_gene: TRBD2
abundance: -
j_gene: TRBJ2-5
CDR3nt: TGTGCCAGCAGTTACCCACTAGCGGGGGAACAAGAGACCCAGTACTTC
CDR3aa: CASSYPLAGEQETQYF

v_gene: TRBV6-2/TRBV6-3
d_gene: TRBD1
abundance: -
j_gene: TRBJ2-5
CDR3nt: TGTGCCAGCAGTTACTATGACAGGGGGGTGGAGACCCAGTACTTC
CDR3aa: CASSYYDRGVETQYF

v_gene: TRBV19
d_gene: -
abundance: -
j_gene: TRBJ1-6
CDR3nt: TGTGCCAGTAGTATAGGGGCGGGACCCCTCCACTTT
CDR3aa: CASSIGAGPLHF

v_gene: TRBV4-3
d_gene: -
abundance: many
j_gene: TRBJ2-3
CDR3nt: TGCGCCAGCAGCCAGTGGCGATCTCGGCCAGATACGCAGTATTTT
CDR3aa: CASSQWRSRPDTQYF

v_gene: TRBV11-3
d_gene: TRBD2
abundance: -
j_gene: TRBJ2-7
CDR3nt: TGTGCCAGCAGCTTCGGACTAGCGGGAGCTCGCGACGAGCAGTACTTC
CDR3aa: CASSFGLAGARDEQYF

v_gene: TRBV2
d_gene: TRBD1
abundance: few
j_gene: TRBJ2-1
CDR3nt: TGTGCCAGCAGTGAAGTCAGGGGGCAGGGTGAGCAGTTCTTC
CDR3aa: CASSEVRGQGEQFF

v_gene: TRBV29-1
d_gene: -
abundance: many
j_gene: TRBJ2-2
CDR3nt: TGCAGCGATATGGCATACACCGGGGAGCTGTTTTTT
CDR3aa: CSDMAYTGELFF

v_gene: TRBV11-2
d_gene: -
abundance: many
j_gene: TRBJ2-5
CDR3nt: TGTGCCAGCAGCTTAGTAGAGACCCAGTACTTC
CDR3aa: CASSLVETQYF

v_gene: TRBV12-3/TRBV12-4
d_gene: TRBD1
abundance: many
j_gene: TRBJ2-1
CDR3nt: TGTGCCAGCAGTTGGGGGACAGCAGGAAATGAGCAGTTCTTC
CDR3aa: CASSWGTAGNEQFF

v_gene: TRBV7-9
d_gene: -
abundance: few
j_gene: TRBJ2-3
CDR3nt: TGTGCCAGCAGCCTCGATGAGCCTATCTTCACAGATACGCAGTATTTT
CDR3aa: CASSLDEPIFTDTQYF

v_gene: TRBV5-1
d_gene: TRBD1
abundance: many
j_gene: TRBJ2-4
CDR3nt: TGCGCCAGCAGCTGGGGAGCCACAGGGGCCTCCAAAAACATTCAGTACTTC
CDR3aa: CASSWGATGASKNIQYF

v_gene: TRBV28
d_gene: TRBD1
abundance: many
j_gene: TRBJ2-1
CDR3nt: TGTGCCAGCAGCGGACAGGGGGCTGTGAATGAGCAGTTCTTC
CDR3aa: CASSGQGAVNEQFF

v_gene: TRBV12-3/TRBV12-4
d_gene: TRBD1
abundance: many
j_gene: TRBJ1-5
CDR3nt: TGTGCCAGCAGTACAGGGGTTCAGCCCCAGCATTTT
CDR3aa: CASSTGVQPQHF

v_gene: TRBV6-2/TRBV6-3
d_gene: TRBD2
abundance: many
j_gene: TRBJ2-7
CDR3nt: TGTGCCAGCAGTTACCCGTATAGCGGGGAAGCCTACGAGCAGTACTTC
CDR3aa: CASSYPYSGEAYEQYF

v_gene: TRBV6-1
d_gene: -
abundance: few
j_gene: TRBJ2-1
CDR3nt: TGTGCCAGCAGTGAGACAGGGAGGTACAATGAGCAGTTCTTC
CDR3aa: CASSETGRYNEQFF

v_gene: TRBV12-3/TRBV12-4
d_gene: -
abundance: many
j_gene: TRBJ2-2
CDR3nt: TGTGCCAGCAGTTTGGGGGCGGGGGCGAACACCGGGGAGCTGTTTTTT
CDR3aa: CASSLGAGANTGELFF

v_gene: TRBV6-5
d_gene: -
abundance: -
j_gene: TRBJ2-3
CDR3nt: TGTGCCAGCAGTTACGGACCAACCCCCACAGATACGCAGTATTTT
CDR3aa: CASSYGPTPTDTQYF

v_gene: TRBV28
d_gene: -
abundance: -
j_gene: TRBJ2-3
CDR3nt: TGTGCCAGCCGGTTCGGGGAGCACGACACAGATACGCAGTATTTT
CDR3aa: CASRFGEHDTDTQYF

v_gene: TRBV27
d_gene: TRBD2
abundance: -
j_gene: TRBJ2-5
CDR3nt: TGTGCCAGCAGAGATCCAGACGCGCTAGCGGGAGGAAACCAAGAGACCCAGTACTTC
CDR3aa: CASRDPDALAGGNQETQYF

v_gene: TRBV20-1
d_gene: -
abundance: many
j_gene: TRBJ2-7
CDR3nt: TGCAGTGCAGGGACACTCACGATCGACGAGCAGTACTTC
CDR3aa: CSAGTLTIDEQYF

v_gene: TRBV7-9
d_gene: TRBD1
abundance: -
j_gene: TRBJ1-2
CDR3nt: TGTGCCAGCAGGGGGACAGGGGATGGCTACACCTTC
CDR3aa: CASRGTGDGYTF

v_gene: TRBV11-2
d_gene: TRBD2
abundance: few
j_gene: TRBJ2-1
CDR3nt: TGTGCCAGCAGCTTAGATAGGACTAGTCTCCGGAATGAGCAGTTCTTC
CDR3aa: CASSLDRTSLRNEQFF

v_gene: TRBV12-3/TRBV12-4
d_gene: -
abundance: many
j_gene: TRBJ1-5
CDR3nt: TGTGCCAGCAGTTTGGGACAGCCCCAGCATTTT
CDR3aa: CASSLGQPQHF

v_gene: TRBV20-1
d_gene: TRBD1
abundance: -
j_gene: TRBJ1-5
CDR3nt: TGCAGTGCTAGAGGGACAGGGGAGTCTTACAATCAGCCCCAGCATTTT
CDR3aa: CSARGTGESYNQPQHF

v_gene: TRBV5-1
d_gene: TRBD2
abundance: many
j_gene: TRBJ2-1
CDR3nt: TGCGCCAGCAGCTGGTACCAGCGGGATAGAAATGAGCAGTTCTTC
CDR3aa: CASSWYQRDRNEQFF

v_gene: TRBV19
d_gene: -
abundance: few
j_gene: TRBJ2-3
CDR3nt: TGTGCCAGTAGTATAAGGTCCGCTTCCACAGATACGCAGTATTTT
CDR3aa: CASSIRSASTDTQYF